The following is a T cell receptor (beta chain) sequence with its context. This sample was taken from a study of blood T cell repertoires in COVID-19. CDR1 and CDR2 (germline): LNHNV, YYDKDF (reference sequence). V lost 0 bases to trimming and J lost 10 bases; unmatched junction nucleotides: 27. This CDR3 has 22 amino acids. Assay: immunoSEQ multiplex PCR; the TCRdb copy retains only in-frame clones and omits some. The sample yields some 240,000 clones, roughly 80% seen once. The material sequenced was PBMCs or T cells enriched from blood (not recorded which). The receptor comes from a man over 45 who had recovered from COVID-19. This chain joins TRBV15 and TRBJ1-6, with 7 bases matching TRBD1. The CDR3 spells CATSRDPLAPGTATGENSPLHF. The CDR3 coding sequence is TGTGCCACCAGCAGAGATCCGCTGGCGCCCGGCACCGCCACAGGGGAGAACTCACCCCTCCACTTT.